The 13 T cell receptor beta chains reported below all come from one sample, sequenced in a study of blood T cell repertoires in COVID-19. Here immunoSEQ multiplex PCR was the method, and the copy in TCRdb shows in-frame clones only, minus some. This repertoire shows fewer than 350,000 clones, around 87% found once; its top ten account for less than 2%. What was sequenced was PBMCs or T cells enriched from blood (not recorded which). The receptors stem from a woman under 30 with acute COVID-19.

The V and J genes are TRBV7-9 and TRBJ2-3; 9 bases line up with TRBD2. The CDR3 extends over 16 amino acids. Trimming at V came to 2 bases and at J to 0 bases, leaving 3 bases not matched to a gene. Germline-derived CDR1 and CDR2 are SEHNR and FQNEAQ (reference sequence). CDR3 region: CASSLRTSGSTDTQYF. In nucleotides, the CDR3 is TGTGCCAGCAGCTTACGCACTAGCGGGAGCACAGATACGCAGTATTTT.

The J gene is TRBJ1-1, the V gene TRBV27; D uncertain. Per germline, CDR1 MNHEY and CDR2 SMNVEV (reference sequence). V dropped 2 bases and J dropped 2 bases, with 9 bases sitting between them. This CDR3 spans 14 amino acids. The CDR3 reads CASSLGGVNTEAFF. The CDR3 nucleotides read TGTGCCAGCAGTTTAGGCGGGGTAAACACTGAAGCTTTCTTT.

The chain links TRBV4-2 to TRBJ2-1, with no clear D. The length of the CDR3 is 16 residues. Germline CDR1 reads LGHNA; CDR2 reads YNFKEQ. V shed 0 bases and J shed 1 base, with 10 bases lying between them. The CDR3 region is CASSQETQGSYNEQFF. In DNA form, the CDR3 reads TGTGCCAGCAGCCAAGAGACACAAGGATCCTACAATGAGCAGTTCTTC.

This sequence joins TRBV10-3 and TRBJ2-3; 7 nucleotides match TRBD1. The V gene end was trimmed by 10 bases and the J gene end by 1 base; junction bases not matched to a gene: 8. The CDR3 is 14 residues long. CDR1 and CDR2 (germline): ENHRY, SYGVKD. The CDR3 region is CATARGWGTDTQYF. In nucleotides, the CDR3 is TGTGCCACCGCCAGGGGGTGGGGCACAGATACGCAGTATTTT.

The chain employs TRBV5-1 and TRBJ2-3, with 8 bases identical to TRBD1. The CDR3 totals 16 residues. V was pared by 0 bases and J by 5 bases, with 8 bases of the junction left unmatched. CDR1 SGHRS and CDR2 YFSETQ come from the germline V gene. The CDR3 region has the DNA TGCGCCAGCAGCTTGGCCGGGCAGGGGGCGATAGATACGCAGTATTTT. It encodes CASSLAGQGAIDTQYF.

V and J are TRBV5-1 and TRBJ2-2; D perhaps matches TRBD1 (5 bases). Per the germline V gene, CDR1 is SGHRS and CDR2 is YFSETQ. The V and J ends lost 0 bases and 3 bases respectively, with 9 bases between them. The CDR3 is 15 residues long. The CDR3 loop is CASSLGTRDTGELFF. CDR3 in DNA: TGCGCCAGCAGCTTGGGGACCAGGGACACCGGGGAGCTGTTTTTT. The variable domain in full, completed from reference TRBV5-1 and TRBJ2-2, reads KAGVTQTPRYLIKTRGQQVTLSCSPISGHRSVSWYQQTPGQGLQFLFEYFSETQRNKGNFPGRFSGRQFSNSRSEMNVSTLELGDSALYLCASSLGTRDTGELFFGEGSRLTVL.

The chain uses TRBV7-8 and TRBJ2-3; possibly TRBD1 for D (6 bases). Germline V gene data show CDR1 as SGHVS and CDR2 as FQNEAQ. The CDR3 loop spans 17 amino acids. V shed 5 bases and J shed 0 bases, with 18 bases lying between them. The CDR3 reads CASSESFRGSSTDTQYF. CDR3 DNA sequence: TGTGCCAGCAGCGAAAGCTTTAGGGGGTCTAGCACAGATACGCAGTATTTT.

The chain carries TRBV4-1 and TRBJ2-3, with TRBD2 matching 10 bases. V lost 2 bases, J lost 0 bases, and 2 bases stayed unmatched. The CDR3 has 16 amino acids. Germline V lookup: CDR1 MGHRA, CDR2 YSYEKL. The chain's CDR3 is CASSQTTSGSTDTQYF. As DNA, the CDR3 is TGCGCCAGCAGCCAAACGACTAGCGGGAGCACAGATACGCAGTATTTT.

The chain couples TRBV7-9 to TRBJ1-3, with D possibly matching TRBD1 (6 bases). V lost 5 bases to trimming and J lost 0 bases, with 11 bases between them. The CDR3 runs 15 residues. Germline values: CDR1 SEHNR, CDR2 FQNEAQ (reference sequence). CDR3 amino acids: CASSGTDSSGNTIYF. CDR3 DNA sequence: TGTGCCAGCAGCGGGACGGACAGCTCTGGAAACACCATATATTTT.

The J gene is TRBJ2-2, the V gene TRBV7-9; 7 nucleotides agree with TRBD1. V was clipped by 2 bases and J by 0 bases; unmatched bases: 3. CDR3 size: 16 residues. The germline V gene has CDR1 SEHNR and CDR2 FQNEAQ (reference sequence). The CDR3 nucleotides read TGTGCCAGCAGCTTAAGTCAGGGGGCGAACACCGGGGAGCTGTTTTTT. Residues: CASSLSQGANTGELFF.

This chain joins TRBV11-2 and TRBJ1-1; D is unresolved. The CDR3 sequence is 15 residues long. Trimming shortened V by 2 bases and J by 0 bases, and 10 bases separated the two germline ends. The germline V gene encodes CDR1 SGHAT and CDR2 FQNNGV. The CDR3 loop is CASSLRTQLNTEAFF. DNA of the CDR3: TGTGCCAGCAGCTTACGGACTCAACTGAACACTGAAGCTTTCTTT.

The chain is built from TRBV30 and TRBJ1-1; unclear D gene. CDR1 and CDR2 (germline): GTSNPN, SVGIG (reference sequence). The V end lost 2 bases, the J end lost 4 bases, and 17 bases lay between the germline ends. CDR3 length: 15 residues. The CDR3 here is CAWSPQGTAGTEAFF. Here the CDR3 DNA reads TGTGCCTGGAGTCCCCAAGGTACGGCGGGCACTGAAGCTTTCTTT.

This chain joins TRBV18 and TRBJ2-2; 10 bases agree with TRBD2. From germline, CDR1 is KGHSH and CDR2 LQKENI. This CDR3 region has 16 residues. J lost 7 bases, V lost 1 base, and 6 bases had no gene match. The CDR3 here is CASSPRLAGESGELFF. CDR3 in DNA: TGTGCCAGCTCACCACGCCTAGCGGGAGAGAGCGGGGAGCTGTTTTTT. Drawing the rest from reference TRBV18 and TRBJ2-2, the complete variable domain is NAGVMQNPRHLVRRRGQEARLRCSPMKGHSHVYWYRQLPEEGLKFMVYLQKENIIDESGMPKERFSAEFPKEGPSILRIQQVVRGDSAAYFCASSPRLAGESGELFFGEGSRLTVL.